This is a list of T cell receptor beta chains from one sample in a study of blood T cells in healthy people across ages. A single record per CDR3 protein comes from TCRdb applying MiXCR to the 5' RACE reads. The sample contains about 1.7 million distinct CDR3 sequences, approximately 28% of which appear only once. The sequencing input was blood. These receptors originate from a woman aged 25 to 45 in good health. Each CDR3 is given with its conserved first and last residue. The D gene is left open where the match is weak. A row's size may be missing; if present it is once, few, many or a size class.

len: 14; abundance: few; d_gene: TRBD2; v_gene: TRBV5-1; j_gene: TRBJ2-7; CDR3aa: CASSLDLAGDEQYF; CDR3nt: TGCGCCAGCAGCTTGGATCTAGCGGGAGACGAGCAGTACTTC
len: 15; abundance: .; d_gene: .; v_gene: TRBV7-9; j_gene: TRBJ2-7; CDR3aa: CASSFTAASSYEQYF; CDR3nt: TGTGCCAGCAGCTTCACCGCGGCAAGCTCCTACGAGCAGTACTTC
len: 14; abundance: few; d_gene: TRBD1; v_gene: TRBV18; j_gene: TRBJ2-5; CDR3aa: CASTRVTGAETQYF; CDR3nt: TGTGCCAGCACACGAGTGACAGGGGCGGAGACCCAGTACTTC
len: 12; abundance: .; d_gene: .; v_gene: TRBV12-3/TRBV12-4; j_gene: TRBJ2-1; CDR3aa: CASSLWNNEQFF; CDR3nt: TGTGCCAGCAGTTTGTGGAACAATGAGCAGTTCTTC
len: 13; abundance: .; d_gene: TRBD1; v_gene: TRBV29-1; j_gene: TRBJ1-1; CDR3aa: CSVATGMNTEAFF; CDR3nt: TGCAGCGTAGCGACAGGGATGAACACTGAAGCTTTCTTT
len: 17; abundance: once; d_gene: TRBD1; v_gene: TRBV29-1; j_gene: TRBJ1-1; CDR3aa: CSVEENGQGFMNTEAFF; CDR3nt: TGCAGCGTTGAAGAAAATGGACAGGGGTTTATGAACACTGAAGCTTTCTTT
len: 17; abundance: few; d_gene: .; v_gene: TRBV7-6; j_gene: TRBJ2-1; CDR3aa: CASSLGQARLGLNEQFF; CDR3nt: TGTGCCAGCAGCTTAGGACAAGCTCGACTGGGGCTTAATGAGCAGTTCTTC
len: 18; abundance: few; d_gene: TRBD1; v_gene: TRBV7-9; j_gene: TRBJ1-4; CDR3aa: CASSTRTGGATTNEKLFF; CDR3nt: TGTGCCAGCAGCACGAGGACAGGGGGCGCCACGACTAATGAAAAACTGTTTTTT
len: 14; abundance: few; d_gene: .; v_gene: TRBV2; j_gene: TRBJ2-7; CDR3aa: CASSKGAEGYEQYF; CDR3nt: TGTGCCAGCAGCAAAGGGGCAGAGGGCTACGAGCAGTACTTC
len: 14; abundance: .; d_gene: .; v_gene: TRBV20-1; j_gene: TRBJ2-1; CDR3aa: CSAGAHGTMDEQFF; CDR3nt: TGCAGTGCTGGAGCTCACGGGACCATGGATGAGCAGTTCTTC
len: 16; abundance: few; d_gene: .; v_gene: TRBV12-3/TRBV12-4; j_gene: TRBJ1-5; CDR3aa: CASSSAQGYSNQPQHF; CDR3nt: TGTGCCAGCAGCTCAGCACAGGGCTATAGCAATCAGCCCCAGCATTTT
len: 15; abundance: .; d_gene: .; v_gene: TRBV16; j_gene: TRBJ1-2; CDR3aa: CASSPTRALYQGYTF; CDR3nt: TGTGCCAGCAGCCCGACCCGAGCCCTTTATCAGGGCTACACCTTC
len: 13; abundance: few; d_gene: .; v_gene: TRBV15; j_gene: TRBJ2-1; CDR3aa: CATSREWGDEQFF; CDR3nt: TGTGCCACCAGCAGAGAGTGGGGGGATGAGCAGTTCTTC
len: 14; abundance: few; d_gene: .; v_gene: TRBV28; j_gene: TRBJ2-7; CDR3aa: CASRVGTAPHEQYF; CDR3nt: TGTGCCAGCAGGGTCGGGACGGCGCCCCACGAGCAGTACTTC
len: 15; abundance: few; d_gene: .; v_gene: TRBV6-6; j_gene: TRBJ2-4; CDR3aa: CASSYSTGGWDIQYF; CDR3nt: TGTGCCAGCAGTTACTCGACAGGCGGATGGGACATTCAGTACTTC
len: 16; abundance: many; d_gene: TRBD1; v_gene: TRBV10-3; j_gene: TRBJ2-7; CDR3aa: CAISESTGGSSYEQYF; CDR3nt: TGTGCCATCAGTGAGTCAACAGGGGGAAGCTCCTACGAGCAGTACTTC
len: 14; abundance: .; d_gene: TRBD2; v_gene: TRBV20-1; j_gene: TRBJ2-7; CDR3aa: CSARTSGMGYEQYF; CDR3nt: TGCAGTGCTAGAACTAGCGGGATGGGCTACGAGCAGTACTTC
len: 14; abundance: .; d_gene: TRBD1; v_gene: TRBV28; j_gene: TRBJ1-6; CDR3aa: CASSFGQANSPLHF; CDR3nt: TGTGCCAGCAGTTTTGGACAGGCTAATTCACCCCTCCACTTT
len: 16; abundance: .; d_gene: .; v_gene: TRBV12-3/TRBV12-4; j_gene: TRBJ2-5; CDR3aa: CASSFFGTLPRETQYF; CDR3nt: TGTGCCAGCAGTTTCTTTGGGACCTTGCCCAGGGAGACCCAGTACTTC
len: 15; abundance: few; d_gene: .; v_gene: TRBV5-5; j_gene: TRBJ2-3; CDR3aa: CASSPTTGRGDTQYF; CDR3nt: TGTGCCAGCAGCCCCACGACAGGACGGGGCGATACGCAGTATTTT
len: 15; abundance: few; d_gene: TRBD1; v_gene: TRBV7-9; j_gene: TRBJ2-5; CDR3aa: CASSPRERQGKTQYF; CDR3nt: TGTGCCAGCAGCCCCCGAGAGAGACAGGGGAAGACCCAGTACTTC
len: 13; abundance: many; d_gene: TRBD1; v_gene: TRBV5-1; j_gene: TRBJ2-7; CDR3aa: CASSFSGTDEQYF; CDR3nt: TGCGCCAGCAGCTTCTCCGGGACAGACGAGCAGTACTTC
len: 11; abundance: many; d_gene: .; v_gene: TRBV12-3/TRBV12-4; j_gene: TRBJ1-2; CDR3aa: CASSYLYGYTF; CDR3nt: TGTGCCAGCAGTTATCTGTATGGCTACACCTTC
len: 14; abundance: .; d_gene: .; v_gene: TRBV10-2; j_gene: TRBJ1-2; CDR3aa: CASSDTAQGYGYTF; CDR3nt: TGCGCCAGCAGTGATACAGCCCAGGGATATGGCTACACCTTC
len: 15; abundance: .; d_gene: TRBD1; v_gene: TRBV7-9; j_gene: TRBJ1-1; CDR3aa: CASSSFDRADAEAFF; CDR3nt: TGTGCCAGCAGCTCCTTCGACAGGGCGGACGCTGAAGCTTTCTTT
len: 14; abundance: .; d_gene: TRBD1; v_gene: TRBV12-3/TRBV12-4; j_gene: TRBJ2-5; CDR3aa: CASSRDRDTGTQYF; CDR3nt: TGTGCCAGCAGTCGTGACAGGGACACTGGGACCCAGTACTTC
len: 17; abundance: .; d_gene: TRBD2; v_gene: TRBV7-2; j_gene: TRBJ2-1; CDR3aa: CASSLEAQAGGRNEQFF; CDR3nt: TGTGCCAGCAGCTTAGAGGCCCAAGCGGGAGGAAGGAATGAGCAGTTCTTC
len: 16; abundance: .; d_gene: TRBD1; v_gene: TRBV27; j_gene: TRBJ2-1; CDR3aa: CASSPTGTGYLYEQFF; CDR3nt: TGTGCCAGCAGTCCTACCGGGACAGGGTATCTCTATGAGCAGTTCTTC
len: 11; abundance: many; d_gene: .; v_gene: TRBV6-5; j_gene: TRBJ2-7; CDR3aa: CASGSSYEQYF; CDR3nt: TGTGCCAGCGGTTCGTCCTACGAGCAGTACTTC
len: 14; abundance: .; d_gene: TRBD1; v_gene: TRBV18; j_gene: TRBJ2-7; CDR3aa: CASSRDRLSYEQYF; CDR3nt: TGTGCCAGCTCACGGGACAGACTCTCCTACGAGCAGTACTTC
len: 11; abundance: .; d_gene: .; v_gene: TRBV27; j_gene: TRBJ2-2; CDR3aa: CASTPRGELFF; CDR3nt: TGTGCCAGCACCCCGAGGGGGGAGCTGTTTTTT
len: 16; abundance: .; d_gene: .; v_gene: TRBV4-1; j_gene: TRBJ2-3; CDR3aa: CASSQDDRGGTDTQYF; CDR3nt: TGCGCCAGCAGCCAAGATGATAGGGGGGGAACAGATACGCAGTATTTT
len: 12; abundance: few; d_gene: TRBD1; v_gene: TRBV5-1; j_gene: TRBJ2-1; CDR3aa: CASSWDRSEQFF; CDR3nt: TGCGCCAGCAGCTGGGACAGATCCGAGCAGTTCTTC
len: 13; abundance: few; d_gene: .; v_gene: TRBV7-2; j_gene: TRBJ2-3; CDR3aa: CASSPDGPPTQYF; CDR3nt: TGTGCCAGCAGCCCGGACGGGCCGCCTACGCAGTATTTT
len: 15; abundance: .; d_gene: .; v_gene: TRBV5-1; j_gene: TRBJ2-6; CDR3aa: CASSPSWTGANVLTF; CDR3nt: TGCGCCAGCAGCCCCAGCTGGACTGGGGCCAACGTCCTGACTTTC
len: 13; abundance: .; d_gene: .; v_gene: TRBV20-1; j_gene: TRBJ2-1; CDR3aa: CSAGGPSSVEQFF; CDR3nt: TGCAGTGCGGGCGGCCCGTCTTCGGTCGAGCAGTTCTTC
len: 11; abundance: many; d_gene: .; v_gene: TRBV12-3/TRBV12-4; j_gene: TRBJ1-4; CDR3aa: CASSLGEKLFF; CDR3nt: TGTGCCAGCAGCTTAGGAGAAAAACTGTTTTTT
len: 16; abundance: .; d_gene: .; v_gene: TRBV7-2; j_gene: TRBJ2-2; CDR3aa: CASSLNSGLFTGELFF; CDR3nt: TGTGCCAGCAGCTTAAATTCAGGGTTGTTCACCGGGGAGCTGTTTTTT
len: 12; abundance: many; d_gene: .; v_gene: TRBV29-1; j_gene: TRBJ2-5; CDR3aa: CSVLRASETQYF; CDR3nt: TGCAGCGTTCTCAGGGCTAGTGAGACCCAGTACTTC
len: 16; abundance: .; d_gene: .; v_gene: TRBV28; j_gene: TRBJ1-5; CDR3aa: CASSLLVLSTHQPQHF; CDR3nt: TGTGCCAGCAGTTTACTGGTCTTAAGCACTCATCAGCCCCAGCATTTT
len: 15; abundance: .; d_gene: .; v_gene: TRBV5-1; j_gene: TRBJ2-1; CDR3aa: CASRVEGSSYNEQFF; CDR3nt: TGCGCCAGCAGGGTAGAGGGGAGCTCCTACAATGAGCAGTTCTTC
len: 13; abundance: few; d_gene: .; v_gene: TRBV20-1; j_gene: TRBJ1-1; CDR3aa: CSASAESYTEAFF; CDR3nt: TGCAGTGCTAGCGCAGAGTCTTACACTGAAGCTTTCTTT
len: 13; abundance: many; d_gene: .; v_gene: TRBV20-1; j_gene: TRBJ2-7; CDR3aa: CSARPGSAYEQYF; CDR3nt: TGCAGTGCTAGGCCCGGCAGTGCCTACGAGCAGTACTTC
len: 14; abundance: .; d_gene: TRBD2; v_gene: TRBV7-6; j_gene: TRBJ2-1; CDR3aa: CASSSRGLVDEQFF; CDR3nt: TGTGCCAGCAGCTCGCGGGGACTAGTTGATGAGCAGTTCTTC
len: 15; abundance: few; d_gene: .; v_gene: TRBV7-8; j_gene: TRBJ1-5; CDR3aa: CASSPGLDGNQPQHF; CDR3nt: TGTGCCAGCAGCCCCGGCCTAGATGGCAATCAGCCCCAGCATTTT
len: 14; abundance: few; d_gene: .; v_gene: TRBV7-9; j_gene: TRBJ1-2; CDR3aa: CASSPSGTLYGYTF; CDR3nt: TGTGCCAGCAGCCCGTCCGGGACGCTCTATGGCTACACCTTC
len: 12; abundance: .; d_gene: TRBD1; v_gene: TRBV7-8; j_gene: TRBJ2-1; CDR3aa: CASSGRTGVAFF; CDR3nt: TGTGCCAGCAGCGGACGGACAGGGGTGGCGTTCTTC
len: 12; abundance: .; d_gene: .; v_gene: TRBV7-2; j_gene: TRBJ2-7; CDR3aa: CASNYASYEQYF; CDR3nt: TGTGCCAGCAACTACGCCTCCTACGAGCAGTACTTC